The 14 T cell receptor beta chains presented below share a single source sample, sequenced in a study of shared clonotypes between healthy human individuals. This table comes from immunoSEQ multiplex PCR, and its TCRdb copy is limited to in-frame clones, with some not included. The sample lists about 1.5 million clones, approximately 98% occurring once. Sequenced sample: naive CD4+ T cells sorted from blood. Subset noted: CD45RA+ positively selected. The receptor source for this set is a man aged 25 to 40 in good health.

The chain links TRBV28 to TRBJ1-4; 7 positions match TRBD1. Germline V gene lookup returns CDR1 MDHEN and CDR2 SYDVKM. The CDR3 has 16 residues. Unmatched junction bases numbered 6, after V lost 5 bases and J lost 0 bases. The CDR3 loop reads CASSNPQGTTNEKLFF. The CDR3, as DNA: TGTGCCAGCAGTAACCCACAGGGGACAACTAATGAAAAACTGTTTTTT. Based on the CDR3 plus reference TRBV28 and TRBJ1-4, the full variable domain is DVKVTQSSRYLVKRTGEKVFLECVQDMDHENMFWYRQDPGLGLRLIYFSYDVKMKEKGDIPEGYSVSREKKERFSLILESASTNQTSMYLCASSNPQGTTNEKLFFGSGTQLSVL.

This rearrangement joins TRBV29-1 to TRBJ2-5; no firm D call. Germline CDR1 and CDR2: SQVTM and ANQGSEA. The ends were cut back, 4 bases at V and 4 bases at J, with 13 bases in the middle. The CDR3 loop spans 13 amino acids. Here the CDR3 reads CSVGRLFGETQYF. The DNA of the CDR3 is TGCAGCGTTGGACGGTTATTTGGAGAGACCCAGTACTTC. Full variable domain (outside the CDR3, taken from reference TRBV29-1 and TRBJ2-5): SAVISQKPSRDICQRGTSLTIQCQVDSQVTMMFWYRQQPGQSLTLIATANQGSEATYESGFVIDKFPISRPNLTFSTLTVSNMSPEDSSIYLCSVGRLFGETQYFGPGTRLLVL.

The chain is built from TRBV5-1 and TRBJ2-7; 11 nucleotides line up with TRBD2. The CDR3 consists of 15 residues. Per germline, CDR1 SGHRS and CDR2 YFSETQ. Trimming removed 1 base from V and 5 bases from J; junction bases left unmatched: 5. CDR3 bases: TGCGCCAGCAGCTTGCAGACTAGCGGGAACCACGAGCAGTACTTC. This sequence encodes CASSLQTSGNHEQYF. The variable domain in full, completed from reference TRBV5-1 and TRBJ2-7, reads KAGVTQTPRYLIKTRGQQVTLSCSPISGHRSVSWYQQTPGQGLQFLFEYFSETQRNKGNFPGRFSGRQFSNSRSEMNVSTLELGDSALYLCASSLQTSGNHEQYFGPGTRLTVT.

This chain uses TRBV6-4 with TRBJ1-5; D is ambiguous. Germline V gene lookup returns CDR1 MRHNA and CDR2 SNTAGT. V was pared by 3 bases and J by 4 bases, with 7 bases between. The CDR3 has 13 residues. The CDR3 sequence: CASSEGYNQPQHF. Written as DNA, the CDR3 is TGTGCCAGCAGTGAAGGTTATAATCAGCCCCAGCATTTT.

This rearrangement joins TRBV2 to TRBJ1-2; 8 nucleotides agree with TRBD1. With 7 bases clipped from V and 5 bases from J, the junction kept 12 bases outside the gene matches. Germline V gene lookup returns CDR1 SNHLY and CDR2 FYNNEI. The CDR3 sequence is 15 residues long. The chain's CDR3 is CASNPDRGYSYGYTF. As DNA, the CDR3 is TGTGCCAGCAATCCAGACAGGGGTTATTCTTATGGCTACACCTTC.

The V and J genes are TRBV28 and TRBJ2-7, with a weak D call TRBD2 (5 bases). The CDR3 spans 14 residues. With 5 bases removed from V and 5 bases from J, the gap between germline ends came to 16 bases. Germline V gene data show CDR1 as MDHEN and CDR2 as SYDVKM. CDR3 amino acids: CASSRLLVSHEQYF. CDR3 bases: TGTGCCAGCAGTCGGTTACTAGTTTCCCACGAGCAGTACTTC.

This clone was seen just once. J is TRBJ2-4 and V is TRBV19; 9 positions match TRBD1. The V segment lost 6 bases and the J segment 6 bases; nucleotides outside the gene matches: 6. The CDR3 is 14 residues long. Germline V gives CDR1 LNHDA, CDR2 SQIVND (reference sequence). The CDR3 DNA reads as TGTGCCAGTAGAGACCCGGGACAGGGAAACATTCAGTACTTC. It translates to CASRDPGQGNIQYF.

The V and J genes are TRBV29-1 and TRBJ1-1; TRBD1 aligns across 9 bases. V dropped 3 bases and J dropped 1; count of bases not matched to a gene: 3. Germline-derived CDR1 and CDR2 are SQVTM and ANQGSEA. CDR3 length: 14 residues. This CDR3 is CSVEGQGSNTEAFF. DNA for the CDR3: TGCAGCGTTGAGGGACAGGGCTCGAACACTGAAGCTTTCTTT.

DNA for the CDR3: TGTGCCAGCAGTCCCACAGGGCCCTACAATGAGCAGTTCTTC. Encoded protein: CASSPTGPYNEQFF. The chain couples TRBV6-5 to TRBJ2-1, with D perhaps matching TRBD1 (6 bases). The CDR3 length is 14 residues. V was shortened by 5 bases and J by 2 bases, with 10 bases between the two germline ends. Germline CDR1 reads MNHEY; CDR2 reads SVGAGI.

The chain links TRBV10-1 to TRBJ2-1; D unresolved. The CDR3 covers 12 residues. Germline values: CDR1 WNHNN, CDR2 SYGVQD (reference sequence). V gave up 4 bases and J gave up 3 bases, with 4 bases separating them. The CDR3 DNA reads TGCGCCAGCAGTGGAAACTACAATGAGCAGTTCTTC. Its protein product is CASSGNYNEQFF.

This chain links TRBV28 with TRBJ2-7; 14 bases are shared with TRBD2. The V gene end was trimmed by 0 bases and the J gene end by 6 bases; junction bases not matched to a gene: 7. The CDR3 runs to 17 residues. Germline V gene data show CDR1 as MDHEN and CDR2 as SYDVKM. DNA for the CDR3: TGTGCCAGCAGTTTATGGCCTGGGACTAGCGGGAGAGGCGAGCAGTACTTC. Protein sequence: CASSLWPGTSGRGEQYF.

The chain is built from TRBV5-1 and TRBJ2-7; 8 bases align to TRBD2. Germline CDR1 reads SGHRS; CDR2 reads YFSETQ. CDR3 size: 17 residues. The ends lost 0 bases at V and 6 bases at J; junction bases unmatched: 14. In DNA, the CDR3 is TGCGCCAGCAGCTTGGATAGTAGAGCGGGACTAGTCCGCGAGCAGTACTTC. It yields the protein CASSLDSRAGLVREQYF.

This rearrangement joins TRBV10-3 to TRBJ1-5; no reliable D call. V lost 0 bases and J 0 bases, leaving 12 bases between the germline ends. The CDR3 extends over 17 amino acids. In germline, CDR1 is ENHRY, CDR2 SYGVKD. The CDR3 reads CAISESFKGNSNQPQHF. DNA for the CDR3: TGTGCCATCAGTGAGTCGTTTAAGGGCAATAGCAATCAGCCCCAGCATTTT.

The chain is built from TRBV28 and TRBJ2-5, with 9 positions matching TRBD1. Germline values: CDR1 MDHEN, CDR2 SYDVKM. The junction had 6 bases not matched to a gene; V was cut back by 5 bases and J by 2 bases. The CDR3 has 15 amino acids. In nucleotides, the CDR3 is TGTGCCAGCAGTCCCGGGACAGGGATTCAAGAGACCCAGTACTTC. Protein product: CASSPGTGIQETQYF.